These 5 T cell receptor beta chains originate from one sample sequenced in a study of low-dose radiotherapy and immunotherapy resistance in tumors. As for time point: before trial treatment. Gene-specific TRAV and TRBV primers were used for first-strand cDNA, covering alpha and beta chains. Amplification of TCRs used a constant-region primer and V-primer adapter for about 21 PCR cycles. TCRdb re-analysed the reads in MiXCR, keeping a single row per CDR3 protein. The sample carries under 90,000 distinct CDR3 sequences, roughly a sixth recorded once. The sequenced sample was PBMCs, obtained before treatment. The receptors were gathered from a male donor with prostate cancer.

This clonotype was seen ten or more times. The gene calls are TRBV5-5 and TRBJ1-5; D is uncertain. The CDR3 extends over 15 amino acids. Trimming removed 0 bases from V and 3 bases from J, with 10 bases in between. Germline V CDR1 and CDR2: SGHKS, YYEKEE (reference sequence). DNA of the CDR3: TGTGCCAGCAGCTTGGTAGTAGAGCACAATCAGCCCCAGCATTTT. Amino acid sequence: CASSLVVEHNQPQHF.

Many counts were recorded for this clonotype. The CDR3 loop reads CASSFRLAGGAEQETQYF. The DNA for the CDR3 is TGTGCCAGCAGCTTTAGACTAGCGGGGGGGGCGGAACAAGAGACCCAGTACTTC. The J gene is TRBJ2-5, the V gene TRBV7-6; the match to TRBD2 covers 14 bases. The V segment lost 3 bases and the J segment 2 bases; nucleotides outside the gene matches: 8. Germline CDR1 reads SGHVS; CDR2 reads FNYEAQ. The CDR3 runs 18 residues.

The table lists this clonotype with many counts. The rearrangement joins TRBV12-5 to TRBJ1-5; D gene ambiguous. The CDR3 is 12 amino acids. Trimming pared 3 bases from V and 5 bases from J, leaving 5 bases between. The germline V gene encodes CDR1 LGHNT and CDR2 FRNRAP. CDR3 amino acids: CASGLGDQPQHF. DNA of the CDR3: TGTGCTAGTGGTTTAGGTGATCAGCCCCAGCATTTT.

Many counts were recorded for this clonotype. The chain carries TRBV11-2 and TRBJ1-2; D is undetermined. Germline CDR1 is SGHAT and CDR2 is FQNNGV. V was trimmed by 1 base and J by 4 bases, leaving 4 bases between them. The CDR3 is 12 amino acids. CDR3 sequence: CASSLARYGYTF. DNA of the CDR3: TGTGCCAGCAGCTTAGCCCGCTATGGCTACACCTTC.

This clonotype has ten or more counts. The rearrangement joins TRBV5-5 to TRBJ2-1, with D possibly being TRBD1 (5 bases). Germline V gives CDR1 SGHKS, CDR2 YYEKEE (reference sequence). Trimming took 4 bases from V and 2 from J, leaving 13 bases between them. The CDR3 contains 15 residues. The CDR3 is CASSRGQSAYNEQFF. The CDR3 bases are TGTGCCAGCAGCCGCGGACAAAGCGCCTACAATGAGCAGTTCTTC.